This T cell receptor (beta chain) was captured by sequencing in a study of preoperative IRX-2 immunotherapy in early breast cancer. Libraries were prepared by immunoSEQ multiplex PCR; TCRdb keeps only in-frame clonotypes and omits some of them. The sample consists of under 4,000 clones, approximately 70% of them appearing once. Treatment defined: preoperative locoregional IRX-2 cytokine immunotherapy. Preoperative locoregional IRX-2 cytokine immunotherapy was tested in the phase Ib source study. V dropped 0 bases and J dropped 3 bases, with 10 bases sitting between them. Germline lookup yields CDR1 SGHRS and CDR2 YFSETQ. This CDR3 region has 14 residues.

This receptor was obtained from a human donor with breast cancer. This chain connects TRBV5-1 to TRBJ2-7; D gene unclear. The sample here was tumor tissue, taken after IRX-2 immunotherapy. The CDR3 coding sequence is TGCGCCAGCAGCTTGGATTCCTTCTTCTACGAGCAGTACTTC. Translated, it gives CASSLDSFFYEQYF.